Listed here are 2 T cell receptor beta chains from one sample, sequenced in a study of cytotoxic CD8 clonotypes in ibrutinib-treated CLL. This table comes from immunoSEQ multiplex PCR, and its TCRdb copy is limited to in-frame clones, with some not included. Of 140,000 to 150,000 clones detected, 70% to 80% appear once; the ten largest clones hold 5.1%. The source material was PBMCs, sampled after 24 months of ibrutinib treatment. These receptors came from a human donor with chronic lymphocytic leukemia.

This chain uses TRBV7-9 with TRBJ1-2; maybe TRBD1 (5 bases). Looked up from germline, CDR1 is SEHNR and CDR2 is FQNEAQ (reference sequence). The V end lost 1 base, the J end lost 9 bases, and 18 bases lay between the germline ends. The length of the CDR3 is 15 residues. CDR3 DNA sequence: TGTGCCAGCAGCTTAGGAGGGGCCCTCGTCTGGCGCTACACCTTC. This gives the protein CASSLGGALVWRYTF.

At least ten counts were recorded for this clone. J is TRBJ2-7 and V is TRBV28; 14 bases are shared with TRBD2. Losses at the gene ends were 6 bases for V and 1 base for J; bases not matched to a gene: 11. CDR3 size: 18 residues. CDR1 and CDR2 (germline): MDHEN, SYDVKM. The CDR3 reads CASRPTGLAGGYSYEQYF. In DNA form, the CDR3 reads TGTGCCAGCAGGCCTACCGGACTAGCGGGAGGTTATTCCTACGAGCAGTACTTC.